This T cell receptor beta chain was retrieved from a study of T cells in Graves' hyperthyroidism and ophthalmopathy. Turning to the study itself: Peripheral blood was drawn at first diagnosis, prior to all treatment.

Exclusion criteria comprised uncontrolled infection, other autoimmune disease, pregnancy or lactation. Any symptoms of ophthalmopathy came after the first hyperthyroidism diagnosis, from which the blood sample dates. The CDR3 totals 13 residues. The V gene end was trimmed by 3 bases and the J gene end by 4 bases; junction bases not matched to a gene: 1. Germline loops: CDR1 SQVTM, CDR2 ANQGSEA. It was RNA transcripts that yielded the amplified TCR beta CDR3 regions. First-round RT-PCR with HTBI primers amplified the TCR CDR3 region. TCRdb used MiXCR to reprocess the multiplex PCR reads, holding one entry per CDR3 protein. The repertoire holds more than 300,000 distinct CDR3 sequences, with about 17% as singletons. Study results and caveats: Most expanded thyroid clonotypes above 0.001 also appeared in blood.

Details on this clonotype: Its antigen is currently unknown.

The sequence was collected from a woman aged 25-40 years with Graves' hyperthyroidism that later progressed to Graves' ophthalmopathy. This chain links TRBV29-1 with TRBJ2-1; 9 bases are a match to TRBD1. The material sequenced was blood. The CDR3: CSVEDRGYNEQFF. The DNA for the CDR3 is TGCAGCGTTGAGGACAGGGGATACAATGAGCAGTTCTTC.